The 28 T cell receptor beta chains below come from one sample, sequenced in a study of response to subunit inactivated influenza vaccine. TCRdb re-called the RT-PCR reads through MiXCR, storing one row per CDR3 protein. The sample yields around 530,000 distinct CDR3 sequences, 12% seen once. Sequenced here: PBMCs from blood, sampled on the day of vaccination. These receptors all come from a man aged 50 or older who received an inactivated influenza vaccine.

This chain uses TRBV5-1 with TRBJ1-1, with a tentative D call TRBD1 (5 bases). CDR3 length: 15 residues. Deletions cut 7 bases from V and 4 bases from J, with 20 bases between. Germline V CDR1 and CDR2: SGHRS, YFSETQ. CDR3 in amino acids: CASLPAGGRSTEAFF. In DNA form, the CDR3 reads TGCGCCAGCCTCCCCGCCGGGGGAAGGAGCACTGAAGCTTTCTTT.

J is TRBJ1-5 and V is TRBV20-1, with D perhaps TRBD1 (6 bases). V lost 5 bases and J lost 5, with 10 bases in between. The CDR3 is 12 residues long. Germline loops: CDR1 DFQATT, CDR2 SNEGSKA (reference sequence). CDR3 sequence reads: CSAPYRDQPQHF. Written as DNA, the CDR3 is TGCAGTGCTCCCTACAGGGATCAGCCCCAGCATTTT.

In its sample, this clonotype was seen a few times. The gene calls are TRBV4-2 and TRBJ1-5; the D gene is possibly TRBD1 (6 bases). Trimming stripped 0 bases from V and 1 base from J, with 13 bases between. The CDR3 loop spans 17 amino acids. Germline CDR1 is LGHNA and CDR2 is YNFKEQ. The CDR3 sequence is CASSQDYRGLSNQPQHF. The CDR3 DNA follows: TGTGCCAGCAGCCAAGATTATAGGGGGTTGAGCAATCAGCCCCAGCATTTT.

This clonotype has more than one count but fewer than ten. The chain links TRBV20-1 to TRBJ2-7; a possible D gene is TRBD2 (5 bases). V shed 6 bases and J shed 2 bases, with 14 bases lying between them. This CDR3 region has 13 residues. The germline CDR1 and CDR2 sequences are DFQATT and SNEGSKA (reference sequence). The CDR3 loop is CSAHPGGTYEQYF. CDR3 bases: TGCAGTGCGCATCCCGGAGGCACCTACGAGCAGTACTTC.

This clonotype was recorded at least ten times. The chain uses TRBV20-1 and TRBJ1-6; a weak D match, TRBD1 (6 bases). The ends were cut back, 4 bases at V and 8 bases at J, with 12 bases in the middle. The CDR3 has 13 amino acids. Per germline, CDR1 DFQATT and CDR2 SNEGSKA (reference sequence). The CDR3 loop reads CSANRDTYSPLHF. CDR3 in DNA: TGCAGTGCTAACCGGGACACCTATTCACCCCTCCACTTT.

V is TRBV7-2 and J is TRBJ1-2, with unresolved D. The CDR3 extends over 14 amino acids. Trimming stripped 1 base from V and 4 bases from J, with 10 bases between. Germline V CDR1 and CDR2: SGHTA, FQGNSA. The CDR3 DNA sequence: TGTGCCAGCAGCTTAGTTGTGGTATCCTATGGCTACACCTTC. Protein sequence: CASSLVVVSYGYTF.

This rearrangement joins TRBV6-2 or TRBV6-3 to TRBJ2-3; the D gene is possibly TRBD2 (6 bases). CDR1 and CDR2 from the germline V gene are MNHEY and SVGEGT. The CDR3 length is 17 residues. V was clipped by 7 bases and J by 5 bases, with 25 bases between them. CDR3 in DNA: TGTGCCAGCACTCCAATGAGGCGGGGACTCGGTGTAGATACGCAGTATTTT. Encoded protein: CASTPMRRGLGVDTQYF.

The chain combines TRBV5-1 with TRBJ2-1, with D tentatively TRBD1 (5 bases). Germline V gives CDR1 SGHRS, CDR2 YFSETQ. V was shortened by 0 bases and J by 5 bases, with 12 bases between the two germline ends. The CDR3 is made up of 15 amino acids. The CDR3: CASSLGRQLNNEQFF. The DNA for the CDR3 is TGCGCCAGCAGCTTGGGACGACAGCTTAACAATGAGCAGTTCTTC.

The sample holds a few counts of this clonotype. The chain has TRBV9 and TRBJ2-7; TRBD1 aligns across 7 bases. The ends lost 4 bases at V and 6 bases at J; junction bases unmatched: 19. Germline CDR1 is SGDLS and CDR2 is YYNGEE. The CDR3 totals 17 residues. In DNA form, the CDR3 reads TGTGCCAGCAGCTCCCGGAAGGAGACAGGGATCGGATCCGAGCAGTACTTC. Translation gives CASSSRKETGIGSEQYF.

V is TRBV20-1 and J is TRBJ2-5; TRBD1 aligns across 9 bases. The CDR3 runs 13 residues. With V trimmed by 5 bases and J by 5 bases, 6 bases remained unmatched. CDR1 DFQATT and CDR2 SNEGSKA come from the germline V gene (reference sequence). Written as DNA, the CDR3 is TGCAGTGCTGGGACAGGGCTAGGGGAGACCCAGTACTTC. This codes for CSAGTGLGETQYF.

The gene calls are TRBV5-5 and TRBJ2-5, with D perhaps assigned TRBD1 or TRBD2 (5 bases each). Germline assignment: CDR1 SGHKS and CDR2 YYEKEE (reference sequence). The V gene lost 1 base and the J gene lost 4 bases, with 20 bases spanning the gap. The CDR3 length is 17 residues. The CDR3 nucleotides are TGTGCCAGCAGCTTGAAGCGAGGGGCCGTTACATCAGAGACCCAGTACTTC. Translated: CASSLKRGAVTSETQYF. Full variable domain (remainder filled in from reference TRBV5-5 and TRBJ2-5): DAGVTQSPTHLIKTRGQQVTLRCSPISGHKSVSWYQQVLGQGPQFIFQYYEKEERGRGNFPDRFSARQFPNYSSELNVNALLLGDSALYLCASSLKRGAVTSETQYFGPGTRLLVL.

In this sample, this clonotype turned up a few times. The chain has TRBV7-2 and TRBJ1-3; D is ambiguous. Germline V gives CDR1 SGHTA, CDR2 FQGNSA. Trimming took 4 bases from V and 4 from J, leaving 11 bases between them. This CDR3 is built from 14 residues. In nucleotides, the CDR3 is TGTGCCAGCAGCTCTTGGACCCTCGGAAACACCATATATTTT. This gives the protein CASSSWTLGNTIYF.

In this sample, this clonotype turned up a few times. The chain joins TRBV19 to TRBJ2-1; 7 bases fit TRBD1. The CDR3 contains 14 residues. J lost 8 bases, V lost 6 bases, and 10 bases had no gene match. Germline V lookup: CDR1 LNHDA, CDR2 SQIVND (reference sequence). As DNA, the CDR3 is TGTGCCAGTAGAAATCTTAACAGGGGCGATGAGCAGTTCTTC. Protein product: CASRNLNRGDEQFF.

This clonotype was counted a few times. This sequence joins TRBV12-3 or TRBV12-4 and TRBJ2-2, with no clear D. V lost 0 bases to trimming and J lost 0 bases, with 11 bases between them. The CDR3 loop spans 17 amino acids. CDR3: CASSLAPGPANTGELFF. DNA for the CDR3: TGTGCCAGCAGTTTAGCGCCCGGCCCCGCGAACACCGGGGAGCTGTTTTTT.

This chain connects TRBV5-1 to TRBJ2-7; perhaps D is TRBD1 or TRBD2 (6 bases each). Trimming shortened V by 1 base and J by 6 bases, and 26 bases separated the two germline ends. The CDR3 loop spans 18 amino acids. Per germline, CDR1 SGHRS and CDR2 YFSETQ. In nucleotides, the CDR3 is TGCGCCAGCAGCTTGAAAGGGGCCACAGGGAGTGGGAGGATCGAGCAGTACTTC. Its translation is CASSLKGATGSGRIEQYF.

At least ten counts were recorded for this clonotype. The V and J genes are TRBV5-1 and TRBJ2-3; D may match TRBD1 or TRBD2 (5 bases each). Germline V gene lookup returns CDR1 SGHRS and CDR2 YFSETQ. Trimming took off 3 bases at V and 2 bases at J, with 10 bases between the two ends. This CDR3 is built from 14 residues. Written as DNA, the CDR3 is TGCGCCAGCAGCTCCGGGACGGACACAGATACGCAGTATTTT. This encodes CASSSGTDTDTQYF.

The rearrangement links TRBV27 to TRBJ2-3; tentatively, D is TRBD1 (6 bases). CDR1 and CDR2 from the germline V gene are MNHEY and SMNVEV (reference sequence). The CDR3 consists of 16 residues. Deletions cut 5 bases from V and 3 bases from J, with 18 bases between. CDR3 in amino acids: CASSLAGVFGTDTQYF. The CDR3, as DNA: TGTGCCAGCAGTCTCGCAGGGGTTTTTGGTACAGATACGCAGTATTTT.

This clonotype has a handful of counts. This chain uses TRBV27 with TRBJ2-2; D is perhaps TRBD1 (6 bases). Germline values: CDR1 MNHEY, CDR2 SMNVEV (reference sequence). This CDR3 has 17 residues. Trimming left V 5 bases short and J 1 base short, with 17 bases between. CDR3 sequence (DNA): TGTGCCAGCAGTCCCCCCGACAGGATAAGGAACACCGGGGAGCTGTTTTTT. It codes for CASSPPDRIRNTGELFF.

This clonotype appeared a few times. V gene TRBV20-1 combines with J gene TRBJ1-1, with 9 bases that match TRBD1. In germline, CDR1 is DFQATT, CDR2 SNEGSKA (reference sequence). The CDR3 has 15 amino acids. V lost 1 base to trimming and J lost 11 bases; unmatched junction nucleotides: 14. The DNA for the CDR3 is TGCAGTGCTAGAGGATTACAGGGGGCGCGATACTTGGCTTTCTTT. Its translation is CSARGLQGARYLAFF.

This clonotype has only a few counts. The chain is built from TRBV9 and TRBJ2-3, with 9 bases lining up with TRBD1. With V trimmed by 3 bases and J by 2 bases, 7 bases remained unmatched. The germline V gene has CDR1 SGDLS and CDR2 YYNGEE. This CDR3 comprises 16 residues. The CDR3 coding sequence is TGTGCCAGCAGCGCCATCAGGACAGGGGACACAGATACGCAGTATTTT. Translation gives CASSAIRTGDTDTQYF.

This clonotype was seen a few times. The rearrangement joins TRBV11-2 to TRBJ2-1; 11 nucleotides agree with TRBD2. The CDR3 loop spans 20 amino acids. The germline V gene encodes CDR1 SGHAT and CDR2 FQNNGV. The junction had 15 bases not matched to a gene; V was cut back by 5 bases and J by 0 bases. This CDR3 is CASSLTGLAGSPSSYNEQFF. For the CDR3, the DNA is TGTGCCAGCAGCCTCACTGGACTAGCGGGCTCCCCGAGCTCCTACAATGAGCAGTTCTTC.

The rearrangement joins TRBV12-3 or TRBV12-4 to TRBJ2-1; 7 bases map to TRBD1. This CDR3 is 16 amino acids long. The V and J ends lost 6 bases and 0 bases, in that order; junction bases with no gene match: 8. DNA for the CDR3: TGTGCCAGCAGATTGGGACAGACGAGCTCCTACAATGAGCAGTTCTTC. This sequence encodes CASRLGQTSSYNEQFF.

The sample holds many counts of this clonotype. V and J are TRBV6-1 and TRBJ2-3; 11 nucleotides match TRBD1. The CDR3 is made up of 14 amino acids. Trimming at V came to 6 bases and at J to 6 bases, leaving 5 bases not matched to a gene. The germline gives CDR1 MNHNS, CDR2 SASEGT. The CDR3 DNA reads as TGTGCCAGCAGAAGGACAGGGGGCGCGGATACGCAGTATTTT. This codes for CASRRTGGADTQYF.

This clonotype was detected only a few times. The gene calls are TRBV5-1 and TRBJ2-5; the match to TRBD1 covers 7 bases. CDR3 length equals 15 residues. The germline gives CDR1 SGHRS, CDR2 YFSETQ. Losses at the gene ends were 0 bases for V and 2 bases for J; bases not matched to a gene: 4. The CDR3 here is CASSLDGTAQETQYF. The CDR3 bases are TGCGCCAGCAGCTTGGACGGGACAGCTCAAGAGACCCAGTACTTC.

The chain uses TRBV6-5 and TRBJ1-2; 9 nucleotides align to TRBD1. The CDR3 contains 18 residues. V shed 3 bases, J shed 3 bases, and the junction held 14 bases outside the gene matches. CDR1 is MNHEY and CDR2 is SVGAGI in the germline V gene. The DNA for the CDR3 is TGTGCCAGCAGTTATCCGGGACAGGGTAGATGGAACGACTATGGCTACACCTTC. This encodes CASSYPGQGRWNDYGYTF.

The table lists this clonotype with a few counts. CDR3 bases: TGCAGCGTACTAGCGTACTCCTCCTACGAGCAGTACTTC. This codes for CSVLAYSSYEQYF. The gene calls are TRBV29-1 and TRBJ2-7; TRBD2 matches at 7 bases. V lost 6 bases and J lost 0; bases outside the gene matches: 5. The CDR3 runs 13 residues. Germline loops: CDR1 SQVTM, CDR2 ANQGSEA.

This clonotype was detected a few times. The chain uses TRBV5-1 and TRBJ2-5, with TRBD1 identical over 11 bases. CDR1 SGHRS and CDR2 YFSETQ come from the germline V gene. The length of the CDR3 is 14 residues. Unmatched junction bases numbered 5, after V lost 5 bases and J lost 5 bases. The DNA of the CDR3 is TGCGCCAGCAGGGACAGGGGGCTTACGGAGACCCAGTACTTC. Its translation: CASRDRGLTETQYF. Variable domain in full (rest from reference TRBV5-1 and TRBJ2-5): KAGVTQTPRYLIKTRGQQVTLSCSPISGHRSVSWYQQTPGQGLQFLFEYFSETQRNKGNFPGRFSGRQFSNSRSEMNVSTLELGDSALYLCASRDRGLTETQYFGPGTRLLVL.

This clonotype turned up a few times. The chain couples TRBV7-9 to TRBJ1-2; D gene unclear. The length of the CDR3 is 10 residues. Deletions cut 8 bases from V and 10 bases from J, with 11 bases between. Looked up from germline, CDR1 is SEHNR and CDR2 is FQNEAQ (reference sequence). The chain's CDR3 is CASGSGVYTF. The CDR3 DNA follows: TGTGCCAGCGGATCGGGTGTCTACACCTTC.